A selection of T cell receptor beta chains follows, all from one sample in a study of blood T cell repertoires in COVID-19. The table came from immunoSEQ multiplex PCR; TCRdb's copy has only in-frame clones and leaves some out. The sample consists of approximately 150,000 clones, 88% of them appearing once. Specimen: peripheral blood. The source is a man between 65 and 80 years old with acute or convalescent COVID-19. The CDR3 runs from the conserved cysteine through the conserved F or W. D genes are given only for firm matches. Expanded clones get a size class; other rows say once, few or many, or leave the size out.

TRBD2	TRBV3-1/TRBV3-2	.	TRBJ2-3	CASSRQLAGGPDTQYF	TGTGCCAGCAGCCGCCAACTAGCGGGGGGCCCAGATACGCAGTATTTT
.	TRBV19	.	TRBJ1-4	CASSPRTGPDEKLFF	TGTGCCAGTAGTCCCCGAACAGGGCCAGATGAAAAACTGTTTTTT
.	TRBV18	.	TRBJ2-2	CASSPRTENTGELFF	TGTGCCAGCTCACCTCGGACAGAGAACACCGGGGAGCTGTTTTTT
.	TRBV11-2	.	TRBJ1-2	CASSSLRHNYGYTF	TGTGCCAGCAGCTCCCTAAGACATAACTATGGCTACACCTTC
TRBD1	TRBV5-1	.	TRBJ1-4	CASSVNRGSWEKLFF	TGCGCCAGCAGCGTAAACAGGGGTTCTTGGGAAAAACTGTTTTTT
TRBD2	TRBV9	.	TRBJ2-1	CASSVRRSGSRGPYNEQFF	TGTGCCAGCAGCGTAAGGCGGAGCGGGAGTAGAGGCCCCTACAATGAGCAGTTCTTC
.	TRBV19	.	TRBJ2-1	CASKTGNVPNEQFF	TGTGCCAGTAAAACGGGTAATGTACCAAATGAGCAGTTCTTC
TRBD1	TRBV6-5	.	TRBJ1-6	CASSPQGNDSPLHF	TGTGCCAGCAGTCCACAGGGGAATGATTCACCCCTCCACTTT
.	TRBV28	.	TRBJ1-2	CASSSGYGYTF	TGTGCCAGCAGTTCCGGCTATGGCTACACCTTC
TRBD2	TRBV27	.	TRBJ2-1	CASSPPLAGVEQFF	TGTGCCAGCAGTCCACCTCTAGCGGGCGTTGAGCAGTTCTTC
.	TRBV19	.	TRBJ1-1	CASMGEVGNTEAFF	TGTGCCAGTATGGGGGAGGTAGGGAACACTGAAGCTTTCTTT
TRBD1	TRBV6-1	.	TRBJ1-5	CASSEGWGQPNQPQHF	TGTGCCAGCAGTGAAGGTTGGGGACAGCCCAATCAGCCCCAGCATTTT
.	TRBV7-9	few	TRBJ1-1	CASSLDLEAFF	TGTGCCAGCAGCTTAGACTTAGAAGCTTTCTTT
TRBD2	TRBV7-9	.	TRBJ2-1	CASSLGTSGSSEQFF	TGTGCCAGCAGCTTAGGGACTAGCGGGAGTAGTGAGCAGTTCTTC
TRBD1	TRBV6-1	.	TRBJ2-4	CASSEGSLTGARIQYF	TGTGCCAGCAGTGAAGGCTCTTTGACAGGGGCGCGTATTCAGTACTTC
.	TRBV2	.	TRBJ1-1	CASSLQGGNTEAFF	TGTGCCAGCAGTCTTCAGGGTGGGAACACTGAAGCTTTCTTT
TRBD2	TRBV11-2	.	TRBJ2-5	CASSLELAGGSLQETQYF	TGTGCCAGCAGCTTAGAGTTAGCGGGGGGCAGTCTCCAAGAGACCCAGTACTTC
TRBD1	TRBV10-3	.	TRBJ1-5	CAISGTGDSNQPQHF	TGTGCCATCAGTGGGACAGGTGATAGCAATCAGCCCCAGCATTTT
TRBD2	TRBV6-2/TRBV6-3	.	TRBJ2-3	CASSYKRGNPVNTQYF	TGTGCCAGCAGTTACAAGCGGGGGAACCCGGTGAATACGCAGTATTTT
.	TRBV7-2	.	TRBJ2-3	CASSLYRGGRTDTQYF	TGTGCCAGCAGCTTATATCGTGGGGGCCGCACAGATACGCAGTATTTT
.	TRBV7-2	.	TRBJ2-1	CASSLRLTSYNEQFF	TGTGCCAGCAGCTTAAGACTGACCTCCTACAATGAGCAGTTCTTC
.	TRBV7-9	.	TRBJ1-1	CASSIQEDSTEAFF	TGTGCCAGCAGCATCCAGGAGGACAGCACTGAAGCTTTCTTT
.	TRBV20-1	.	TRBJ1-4	CSATETTTNEKLFF	TGCAGTGCTACTGAGACTACAACTAATGAAAAACTGTTTTTT
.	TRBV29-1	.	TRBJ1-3	CSVALLSGNTIYF	TGCAGCGTTGCCTTACTCTCTGGAAACACCATATATTTT
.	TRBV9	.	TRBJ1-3	CASSVREGGTGNTIYF	TGTGCCAGCAGCGTGAGGGAGGGAGGCACTGGAAACACCATATATTTT
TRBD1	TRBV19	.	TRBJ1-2	CASTGAGQGQVMANYGYTF	TGTGCCAGTACGGGGGCGGGACAGGGGCAAGTTATGGCTAACTATGGCTACACCTTC
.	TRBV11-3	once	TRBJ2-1	CASSLRGLAYDEQFF	TGTGCCAGCAGCTTACGAGGTCTAGCATATGATGAGCAGTTCTTC
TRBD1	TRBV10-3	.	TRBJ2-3	CATSGQGRGDTQYF	TGTGCCACGAGCGGACAGGGGAGAGGAGATACGCAGTATTTT
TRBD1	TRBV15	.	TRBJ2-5	CATSRGQAQETQYF	TGTGCCACCAGCAGGGGACAGGCACAAGAGACCCAGTACTTC
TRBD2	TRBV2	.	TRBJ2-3	CASTPGGAADTQYF	TGTGCCAGCACCCCGGGGGGGGCGGCAGATACGCAGTATTTT
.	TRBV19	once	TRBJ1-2	CASSMGDKRGYGYTF	TGTGCCAGTAGTATGGGGGACAAGAGGGGCTATGGCTACACCTTC
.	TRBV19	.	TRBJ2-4	CASRPTVLAKNIQYF	TGTGCCAGTAGGCCGACAGTTCTAGCCAAAAACATTCAGTACTTC
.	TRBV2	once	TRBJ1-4	CASGRQQGLNEKLFF	TGTGCCAGCGGCCGACAACAGGGCCTCAATGAAAAACTGTTTTTT
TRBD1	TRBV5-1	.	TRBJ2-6	CASSLSKGTGSNGANVLTF	TGCGCCAGCAGCCTCTCAAAGGGGACAGGGAGTAACGGGGCCAACGTCCTGACTTTC